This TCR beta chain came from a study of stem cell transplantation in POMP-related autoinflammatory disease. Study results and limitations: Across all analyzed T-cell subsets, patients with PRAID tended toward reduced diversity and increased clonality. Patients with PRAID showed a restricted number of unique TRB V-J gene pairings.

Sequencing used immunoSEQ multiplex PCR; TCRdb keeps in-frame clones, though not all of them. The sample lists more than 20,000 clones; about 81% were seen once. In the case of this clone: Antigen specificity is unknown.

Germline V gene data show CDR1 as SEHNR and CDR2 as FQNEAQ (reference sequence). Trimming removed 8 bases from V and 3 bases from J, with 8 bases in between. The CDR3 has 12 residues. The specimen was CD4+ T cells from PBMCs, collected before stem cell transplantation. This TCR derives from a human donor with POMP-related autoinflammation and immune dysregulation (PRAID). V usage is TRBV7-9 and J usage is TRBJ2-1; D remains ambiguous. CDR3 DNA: TGTGCCAGCTCCCCCGGCTACAATGAGCAGTTCTTC. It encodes CASSPGYNEQFF.